The rows below give T cell receptor beta chains drawn from one sample of a study of T cells after posttransplantation cyclophosphamide. Repertoires were generated with immunoSEQ multiplex PCR, while TCRdb's copy carries only in-frame clones and drops some. Listed for the sample are some 40,000 clones, none seen a single time. Source material: PBMCs. These TCRs come from a man aged 35 to 55 in good health, CMV-negative, and a related stem cell transplant donor. The CDR3 runs from the conserved cysteine through the conserved F or W. The D gene is left open where the match is weak. Part of the rows lack a size; the others show once, few, many or a class for expanded clones.

j_gene: TRBJ1-1; v_gene: TRBV7-8; len: 16; d_gene: -; abundance: many; CDR3aa: CASSLVEAPFNTEAFF; CDR3nt: TGTGCCAGCAGCTTAGTGGAGGCTCCATTTAACACTGAAGCTTTCTTT
j_gene: TRBJ1-1; v_gene: TRBV11-2; len: 15; d_gene: TRBD1; abundance: few; CDR3aa: CASSLGTGRGTEAFF; CDR3nt: TGTGCCAGCAGCTTAGGGACAGGTCGAGGCACTGAAGCTTTCTTT
j_gene: TRBJ2-5; v_gene: TRBV5-5; len: 13; d_gene: -; abundance: few; CDR3aa: CASSLKLQETQYF; CDR3nt: TGTGCCAGCAGCTTGAAACTTCAAGAGACCCAGTACTTC
j_gene: TRBJ2-1; v_gene: TRBV27; len: 16; d_gene: TRBD2; abundance: -; CDR3aa: CASMPWASGVGNEQFF; CDR3nt: TGTGCCAGCATGCCTTGGGCTAGCGGGGTAGGCAATGAGCAGTTCTTC
j_gene: TRBJ2-4; v_gene: TRBV2; len: 16; d_gene: -; abundance: many; CDR3aa: CASSEEEAGHKNIQYF; CDR3nt: TGTGCCAGCAGTGAAGAGGAGGCGGGCCACAAAAACATTCAGTACTTC
j_gene: TRBJ1-1; v_gene: TRBV15; len: 14; d_gene: -; abundance: few; CDR3aa: CATSRVRASTEAFF; CDR3nt: TGTGCCACCAGCAGAGTCAGGGCAAGCACTGAAGCTTTCTTT
j_gene: TRBJ2-1; v_gene: TRBV7-9; len: 14; d_gene: TRBD2; abundance: few; CDR3aa: CASSLETSGNEQFF; CDR3nt: TGTGCCAGCAGCTTAGAGACTAGCGGAAATGAGCAGTTCTTC
j_gene: TRBJ1-2; v_gene: TRBV9; len: 15; d_gene: TRBD1; abundance: many; CDR3aa: CASSATGTETYGYTF; CDR3nt: TGTGCCAGCAGCGCCACCGGGACAGAAACATATGGCTACACCTTC
j_gene: TRBJ2-5; v_gene: TRBV7-9; len: 13; d_gene: -; abundance: few; CDR3aa: CASSTTGQETQYF; CDR3nt: TGTGCCAGCAGTACCACAGGGCAAGAGACCCAGTACTTC
j_gene: TRBJ1-1; v_gene: TRBV11-3; len: 18; d_gene: -; abundance: many; CDR3aa: CASSQLPSTGWDRPEAFF; CDR3nt: TGTGCCAGCAGCCAACTACCATCGACAGGTTGGGACCGGCCTGAAGCTTTCTTT
j_gene: TRBJ2-1; v_gene: TRBV4-2; len: 15; d_gene: -; abundance: many; CDR3aa: CASSQDWDFDNEQFF; CDR3nt: TGTGCCAGCAGCCAAGATTGGGACTTCGACAATGAGCAGTTCTTC
j_gene: TRBJ2-2; v_gene: TRBV5-5; len: 13; d_gene: -; abundance: many; CDR3aa: CASSLSYTGELFF; CDR3nt: TGTGCCAGCAGCTTATCGTACACCGGGGAGCTGTTTTTT
j_gene: TRBJ2-1; v_gene: TRBV6-5; len: 13; d_gene: -; abundance: many; CDR3aa: CASSYSGAYEQFF; CDR3nt: TGTGCCAGCAGTTACTCGGGAGCCTATGAGCAGTTCTTC
j_gene: TRBJ2-1; v_gene: TRBV30; len: 17; d_gene: TRBD2; abundance: -; CDR3aa: CAWSNQLAGGSYNEQFF; CDR3nt: TGTGCCTGGAGTAACCAACTAGCGGGAGGGTCATACAATGAGCAGTTCTTC
j_gene: TRBJ1-2; v_gene: TRBV6-6; len: 14; d_gene: -; abundance: many; CDR3aa: CASRTSRQAYGYTF; CDR3nt: TGTGCCAGCAGAACCTCGAGACAGGCCTATGGCTACACCTTC
j_gene: TRBJ1-2; v_gene: TRBV5-1; len: 13; d_gene: -; abundance: many; CDR3aa: CASYRDPLDGYTF; CDR3nt: TGCGCCAGCTACAGGGATCCGTTGGATGGCTACACCTTC
j_gene: TRBJ1-1; v_gene: TRBV6-9; len: 15; d_gene: -; abundance: many; CDR3aa: CASSYLVHRDTEAFF; CDR3nt: TGTGCCAGCAGTTATCTGGTCCATCGGGACACTGAAGCTTTCTTT
j_gene: TRBJ2-3; v_gene: TRBV5-4; len: 15; d_gene: TRBD2; abundance: many; CDR3aa: CASSLSFPSGDTQYF; CDR3nt: TGTGCCAGCAGCTTGTCGTTTCCTAGCGGAGATACGCAGTATTTT
j_gene: TRBJ2-5; v_gene: TRBV27; len: 11; d_gene: TRBD1; abundance: many; CDR3aa: CAETGSETQYF; CDR3nt: TGTGCCGAGACAGGGTCGGAGACCCAGTACTTC
j_gene: TRBJ2-1; v_gene: TRBV11-3; len: 13; d_gene: -; abundance: many; CDR3aa: CASSFPGFDEQFF; CDR3nt: TGTGCCAGCAGCTTTCCGGGGTTCGATGAGCAGTTCTTC
j_gene: TRBJ1-2; v_gene: TRBV5-4; len: 15; d_gene: TRBD1; abundance: many; CDR3aa: CASSTTGQGTYGYTF; CDR3nt: TGTGCCAGCAGCACCACGGGACAGGGCACCTATGGCTACACCTTC
j_gene: TRBJ2-7; v_gene: TRBV11-2; len: 12; d_gene: -; abundance: many; CDR3aa: CASSLFGTEQYF; CDR3nt: TGTGCCAGCAGCTTATTCGGGACAGAGCAGTACTTC
j_gene: TRBJ2-2; v_gene: TRBV5-1; len: 14; d_gene: -; abundance: many; CDR3aa: CASSLTGRVGELFF; CDR3nt: TGCGCCAGCAGCTTAACAGGAAGGGTCGGGGAGCTGTTTTTT
j_gene: TRBJ1-5; v_gene: TRBV6-1; len: 14; d_gene: -; abundance: many; CDR3aa: CASSSGTRYQPQHF; CDR3nt: TGTGCCAGCAGTAGCGGGACACGATATCAGCCCCAGCATTTT
j_gene: TRBJ2-1; v_gene: TRBV25-1; len: 17; d_gene: TRBD2; abundance: many; CDR3aa: CASSESLGLAGFNEQFF; CDR3nt: TGTGCCAGCAGTGAATCCCTTGGACTAGCGGGGTTCAATGAGCAGTTCTTC
j_gene: TRBJ2-3; v_gene: TRBV29-1; len: 19; d_gene: TRBD1; abundance: few; CDR3aa: CSVETVGTGFFLGADTQYF; CDR3nt: TGCAGCGTTGAAACGGTCGGGACAGGGTTTTTTCTTGGGGCAGATACGCAGTATTTT
j_gene: TRBJ1-2; v_gene: TRBV18; len: 14; d_gene: -; abundance: many; CDR3aa: CASSPGGVDYGYTF; CDR3nt: TGTGCCAGCTCACCAGGAGGGGTCGACTATGGCTACACCTTC
j_gene: TRBJ2-7; v_gene: TRBV6-5; len: 13; d_gene: TRBD2; abundance: few; CDR3aa: CASIAGAWREQYF; CDR3nt: TGTGCCAGTATAGCGGGGGCTTGGCGCGAGCAGTACTTC
j_gene: TRBJ1-1; v_gene: TRBV5-1; len: 14; d_gene: -; abundance: many; CDR3aa: CASSEDSTGTEAFF; CDR3nt: TGCGCCAGCAGCGAAGACAGCACTGGGACTGAAGCTTTCTTT
j_gene: TRBJ1-1; v_gene: TRBV5-8; len: 15; d_gene: TRBD1; abundance: many; CDR3aa: CASSWGTGGNTEAFF; CDR3nt: TGTGCCAGCAGCTGGGGGACAGGGGGGAACACTGAAGCTTTCTTT
j_gene: TRBJ2-1; v_gene: TRBV19; len: 14; d_gene: -; abundance: many; CDR3aa: CASSIQQFNNEQFF; CDR3nt: TGTGCCAGTAGTATTCAACAGTTCAACAATGAGCAGTTCTTC
j_gene: TRBJ2-1; v_gene: TRBV9; len: 17; d_gene: TRBD2; abundance: few; CDR3aa: CASSPSSGRASWNEQFF; CDR3nt: TGTGCCAGCAGCCCATCTAGCGGGAGGGCTTCGTGGAATGAGCAGTTCTTC
j_gene: TRBJ1-2; v_gene: TRBV4-3; len: 14; d_gene: -; abundance: many; CDR3aa: CASSQDLGRGHYTF; CDR3nt: TGCGCCAGCAGCCAAGATTTAGGCCGAGGGCACTACACCTTC
j_gene: TRBJ1-4; v_gene: TRBV13; len: 14; d_gene: -; abundance: many; CDR3aa: CASSLGTANEKLFF; CDR3nt: TGTGCCAGCAGCTTAGGGACAGCTAATGAAAAACTGTTTTTT
j_gene: TRBJ1-1; v_gene: TRBV6-5; len: 13; d_gene: -; abundance: many; CDR3aa: CASIQTGFTEAFF; CDR3nt: TGTGCCAGCATCCAGACAGGTTTCACTGAAGCTTTCTTT
j_gene: TRBJ1-2; v_gene: TRBV19; len: 13; d_gene: -; abundance: many; CDR3aa: CASSNTGSDGYTF; CDR3nt: TGTGCCAGTAGTAATACAGGGTCGGATGGCTACACCTTC
j_gene: TRBJ2-5; v_gene: TRBV11-3; len: 16; d_gene: -; abundance: -; CDR3aa: CASSFRGGGGQETQYF; CDR3nt: TGTGCCAGCAGCTTCAGGGGTGGGGGCGGCCAGGAGACCCAGTACTTC
j_gene: TRBJ2-3; v_gene: TRBV12-5; len: 13; d_gene: -; abundance: -; CDR3aa: CASGLDGADTQYF; CDR3nt: TGTGCTAGTGGTTTGGACGGGGCAGATACGCAGTATTTT
j_gene: TRBJ2-2; v_gene: TRBV7-2; len: 16; d_gene: TRBD2; abundance: many; CDR3aa: CASSLLTSGRAGELFF; CDR3nt: TGTGCCAGCAGCCTCCTGACTAGCGGGAGGGCCGGGGAGCTGTTTTTT
j_gene: TRBJ2-3; v_gene: TRBV2; len: 14; d_gene: TRBD1; abundance: few; CDR3aa: CASRAGTGPDTQYF; CDR3nt: TGTGCCAGCAGGGCCGGGACAGGGCCAGATACGCAGTATTTT
j_gene: TRBJ2-3; v_gene: TRBV27; len: 17; d_gene: TRBD1; abundance: many; CDR3aa: CASSLSWTGYPTDTQYF; CDR3nt: TGTGCCAGCAGTTTATCCTGGACAGGGTATCCCACAGATACGCAGTATTTT
j_gene: TRBJ2-1; v_gene: TRBV5-1; len: 13; d_gene: -; abundance: many; CDR3aa: CASRGSSYNEQFF; CDR3nt: TGCGCCAGCAGAGGGAGCTCCTACAATGAGCAGTTCTTC
j_gene: TRBJ2-7; v_gene: TRBV5-1; len: 14; d_gene: TRBD2; abundance: many; CDR3aa: CASSLDGTRYEQYF; CDR3nt: TGCGCCAGCAGCTTGGATGGGACTAGGTACGAGCAGTACTTC